This is a list of T cell receptor beta chains from one sample in a study of post-analysis software for immune sequencing data. Each CDR3 protein gets one entry after TCRdb re-called the PCR reads with MiXCR. The sample contains 450,000 or so distinct CDR3 sequences, around 40% of which appear only once. Material: blood. The receptors stem from a girl under 18 with multiple sclerosis. The CDR3 runs from the conserved cysteine through the conserved F or W. Each record gives: D gene, V gene, clone size, J gene, CDR3 protein, CDR3 DNA. The D gene is left open where the match is weak. Size values are once, few and many counts, or a class for expanded clones, and some rows have none.

d_call: NA
v_call: TRBV5-5
clone_size: many
j_call: TRBJ2-1
cdr3_aa: CASSLVAGRQLGNEQFF
cdr3_nt: TGTGCCAGCAGCTTGGTCGCGGGGCGGCAGCTAGGCAATGAGCAGTTCTTC

d_call: TRBD2
v_call: TRBV27
clone_size: few
j_call: TRBJ2-1
cdr3_aa: CASSLNAGAYNEQFF
cdr3_nt: TGTGCCAGCAGTTTAAATGCGGGAGCCTACAATGAGCAGTTCTTC

d_call: NA
v_call: TRBV5-1
clone_size: NA
j_call: TRBJ1-2
cdr3_aa: CASSPGATGDGYTF
cdr3_nt: TGCGCCAGCAGCCCTGGCGCGACAGGCGATGGCTACACCTTC

d_call: NA
v_call: TRBV3-1
clone_size: NA
j_call: TRBJ2-7
cdr3_aa: CASSQDLELYEQYF
cdr3_nt: TGTGCCAGCAGCCAAGATCTGGAACTCTACGAGCAGTACTTC

d_call: TRBD2
v_call: TRBV7-9
clone_size: few
j_call: TRBJ2-1
cdr3_aa: CASSLGTSGRDEQFF
cdr3_nt: TGTGCCAGCAGCTTAGGGACTAGCGGGAGAGATGAGCAGTTCTTC

d_call: TRBD1
v_call: TRBV29-1
clone_size: NA
j_call: TRBJ2-3
cdr3_aa: CSVDWGQADTQYF
cdr3_nt: TGCAGCGTTGATTGGGGACAGGCAGATACGCAGTATTTT

d_call: TRBD1
v_call: TRBV18
clone_size: NA
j_call: TRBJ2-1
cdr3_aa: CASSGDRTYNEQFF
cdr3_nt: TGTGCCAGCTCAGGGGACAGGACCTACAATGAGCAGTTCTTC

d_call: TRBD2
v_call: TRBV6-1
clone_size: few
j_call: TRBJ2-3
cdr3_aa: CASSPLAGRDASTDTQYF
cdr3_nt: TGTGCCAGCAGTCCTCTCGCCGGGAGGGACGCTAGCACAGATACGCAGTATTTT

d_call: NA
v_call: TRBV28
clone_size: NA
j_call: TRBJ1-2
cdr3_aa: CASSSAPGARLGYGYTF
cdr3_nt: TGTGCCAGCAGTTCAGCCCCGGGAGCAAGGCTAGGCTATGGCTACACCTTC

d_call: NA
v_call: TRBV2
clone_size: NA
j_call: TRBJ1-1
cdr3_aa: CASSVRDRLMNTEAFF
cdr3_nt: TGTGCCAGCAGCGTCCGAGACAGATTAATGAACACTGAAGCTTTCTTT

d_call: TRBD2
v_call: TRBV6-1
clone_size: NA
j_call: TRBJ2-7
cdr3_aa: CASSEERGQVSYEQYF
cdr3_nt: TGTGCCAGCAGTGAAGAGCGGGGCCAGGTCTCCTACGAGCAGTACTTC

d_call: NA
v_call: TRBV10-3
clone_size: NA
j_call: TRBJ2-5
cdr3_aa: CAISEVWGRSQETQYF
cdr3_nt: TGTGCCATCAGTGAGGTCTGGGGACGGAGCCAAGAGACCCAGTACTTC

d_call: NA
v_call: TRBV20-1
clone_size: NA
j_call: TRBJ2-5
cdr3_aa: CSASGFGETQYF
cdr3_nt: TGCAGTGCTAGCGGGTTCGGAGAGACCCAGTACTTC

d_call: NA
v_call: TRBV12-3/TRBV12-4
clone_size: NA
j_call: TRBJ2-7
cdr3_aa: CASRKGDSYEQYF
cdr3_nt: TGTGCCAGTCGTAAGGGGGACTCCTACGAGCAGTACTTC

d_call: TRBD2
v_call: TRBV20-1
clone_size: NA
j_call: TRBJ2-1
cdr3_aa: CSARAIRLADNWNEQFF
cdr3_nt: TGCAGTGCTAGAGCTATAAGACTAGCGGATAATTGGAATGAGCAGTTCTTC

d_call: NA
v_call: TRBV29-1
clone_size: few
j_call: TRBJ2-5
cdr3_aa: CSVELEGWETQYF
cdr3_nt: TGCAGCGTTGAATTGGAGGGTTGGGAGACCCAGTACTTC

d_call: TRBD2
v_call: TRBV28
clone_size: few
j_call: TRBJ2-1
cdr3_aa: CASSLSGGEDEQFF
cdr3_nt: TGTGCCAGCAGTTTATCGGGGGGAGAGGATGAGCAGTTCTTC

d_call: TRBD2
v_call: TRBV5-1
clone_size: NA
j_call: TRBJ2-3
cdr3_aa: CASMTGGDTDTQYF
cdr3_nt: TGCGCCAGCATGACTGGGGGGGACACAGATACGCAGTATTTT

d_call: TRBD1
v_call: TRBV28
clone_size: NA
j_call: TRBJ2-7
cdr3_aa: CASSSPLGQGSWYEQYF
cdr3_nt: TGTGCCAGCAGTTCTCCTTTAGGACAGGGGAGTTGGTACGAGCAGTACTTC

d_call: NA
v_call: TRBV10-3
clone_size: NA
j_call: TRBJ2-3
cdr3_aa: CAIRGDSSTDTQYF
cdr3_nt: TGTGCCATCAGAGGAGATTCTAGCACAGATACGCAGTATTTT

d_call: NA
v_call: TRBV27
clone_size: NA
j_call: TRBJ2-7
cdr3_aa: CASSLSPGTLYEQYF
cdr3_nt: TGTGCCAGCAGTTTATCACCCGGGACCCTCTACGAGCAGTACTTC

d_call: TRBD1
v_call: TRBV12-3/TRBV12-4
clone_size: few
j_call: TRBJ1-2
cdr3_aa: CASSPPGQRYGYTF
cdr3_nt: TGTGCCAGCAGTCCCCCGGGACAGCGCTATGGCTACACCTTC

d_call: NA
v_call: TRBV5-1
clone_size: NA
j_call: TRBJ2-7
cdr3_aa: CASSVDWGSYEQYF
cdr3_nt: TGCGCCAGCAGCGTAGACTGGGGCTCCTACGAGCAGTACTTC

d_call: NA
v_call: TRBV9
clone_size: NA
j_call: TRBJ2-3
cdr3_aa: CASTTQEDADTQYF
cdr3_nt: TGTGCCAGCACTACTCAGGAAGATGCAGATACGCAGTATTTT

d_call: TRBD2
v_call: TRBV5-6
clone_size: once
j_call: TRBJ2-5
cdr3_aa: CASSQFLGTNPETQYF
cdr3_nt: TGTGCCAGCAGCCAATTCCTCGGGACTAATCCAGAGACCCAGTACTTC

d_call: TRBD1
v_call: TRBV5-1
clone_size: NA
j_call: TRBJ2-1
cdr3_aa: CASSFPGQDYNEQFF
cdr3_nt: TGCGCCAGCAGCTTTCCGGGACAGGACTACAATGAGCAGTTCTTC

d_call: NA
v_call: TRBV27
clone_size: few
j_call: TRBJ2-3
cdr3_aa: CASSSYSQGKDTDTQYF
cdr3_nt: TGTGCCAGCAGTTCCTATTCGCAGGGAAAAGACACAGATACGCAGTATTTT

d_call: NA
v_call: TRBV3-1
clone_size: NA
j_call: TRBJ2-5
cdr3_aa: CASSQDSAEETQYF
cdr3_nt: TGTGCCAGCAGCCAAGATTCGGCGGAAGAGACCCAGTACTTC